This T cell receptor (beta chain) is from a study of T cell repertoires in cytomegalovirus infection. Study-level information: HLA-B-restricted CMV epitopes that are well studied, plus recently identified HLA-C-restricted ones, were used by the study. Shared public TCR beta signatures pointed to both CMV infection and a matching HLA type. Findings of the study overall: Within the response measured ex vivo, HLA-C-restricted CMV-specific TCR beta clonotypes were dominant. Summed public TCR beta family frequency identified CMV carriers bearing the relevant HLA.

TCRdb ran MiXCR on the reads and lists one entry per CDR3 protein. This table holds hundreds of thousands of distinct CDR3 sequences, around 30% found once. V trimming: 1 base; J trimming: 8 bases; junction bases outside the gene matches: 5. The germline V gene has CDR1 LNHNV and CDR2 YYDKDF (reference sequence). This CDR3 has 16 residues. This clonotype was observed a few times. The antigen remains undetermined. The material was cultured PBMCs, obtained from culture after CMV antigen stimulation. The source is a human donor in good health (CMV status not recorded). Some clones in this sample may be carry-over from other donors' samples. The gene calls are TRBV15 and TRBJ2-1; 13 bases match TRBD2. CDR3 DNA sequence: TGTGCCACCAGCAGAGGGAGGGGACTAGCGGGGTATGAGCAGTTCTTC. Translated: CATSRGRGLAGYEQFF.